This record concerns one T cell receptor (beta chain) sequence. The antigen is undetermined. These data belong to a study of monozygotic twins with cystic fibrosis. Points from the study as a whole: Monozygotic CF twins shared more identical nucleotide clonotypes than unrelated patients. The repertoire was suggested to be naive-dominated, clonality median roughly 0.0093.

The method was immunoSEQ multiplex PCR; TCRdb's version includes in-frame clones alone and lacks a portion of them. The sample lists around 30,000 clones, 96% occurring once. This clonotype was obtained from a girl aged 2-9 years with cystic fibrosis. The sample was blood.

The chain's CDR3 is CASSRTTRWETQYF. The CDR3 coding sequence is TGTGCCAGCAGCCGGACAACCCGGTGGGAGACCCAGTACTTC. V is TRBV6-5 and J is TRBJ2-5, with D perhaps TRBD1 (5 bases). This CDR3 is 14 amino acids long. The germline V and J ends were trimmed by 6 bases and 5 bases, with 16 bases remaining between them. Per the germline V gene, CDR1 is MNHEY and CDR2 is SVGAGI.